The entry below describes one T cell receptor beta chain. The antigen is unknown. These data are taken from a study of blood T cells in healthy people across ages. Study findings and constraints: Comparison with aged donors showed that long-lived donors had more naive CD4+ cells and higher diversity.

The CDR3 covers 17 residues. Then a second PCR, running about 6 to 12 cycles, was carried out with a sample-barcoded 5' primer and a J-beta primer mix. Each CDR3 protein gets one entry after TCRdb re-called the 5' RACE reads with MiXCR. The sample consists of about 830,000 distinct CDR3 sequences, 58% of them appearing once. This sequence was found in a man between 25 and 39 years old in good health. The specimen was blood. The rearrangement joins TRBV12-3 or TRBV12-4 to TRBJ2-5, with D perhaps TRBD2 (6 bases). The end of the DNA fits TRBJ2-4 better, so the J call may be wrong. The DNA for the CDR3 is TGTGCCAGCAGCCCCCCCGGCAAGGTGGGAGGCAAAAACATTCAGTACTTC. Its translation is CASSPPGKVGGKNIQYF.